This T cell receptor beta chain was documented in a study of blood T cell repertoires in COVID-19. The V gene's germline CDR1 is SGHRS and CDR2 YFSETQ. The CDR3 sequence is 14 residues long. V was trimmed by 6 bases and J by 5 bases, leaving 14 bases between them. Profiled with immunoSEQ multiplex PCR; TCRdb holds only in-frame clones, not every one. The sample has tens of thousands of clones; 80% to 90% are singletons. This receptor was identified in a woman older than 75 with active COVID-19. What was sequenced was peripheral blood. The chain uses TRBV5-1 and TRBJ2-2, with D possibly matching TRBD2 (5 bases). CDR3 sequence: CASTEGSGTGELFF. CDR3 bases: TGCGCCAGCACTGAAGGTTCGGGGACCGGGGAGCTGTTTTTT.